These 3 T cell receptor beta chains were sequenced from one sample in a study of naive and memory T cell subsets (dated by TCRdb to 2016 to 2017). The method was UMI-ligation and nested PCR. The instrument was an Illumina MiSeq. An equimolar mix of two oligonucleotides covering both TRBC1 and TRBC2 was used as the beta constant-region primer. The ligated cDNA went through four rounds of PCR with nested alpha and beta constant-region primers together with the SP2 primer. Using fastp at Q25 and MiXCR, TCRdb reprocessed the public reads and kept productive beta chains. Every CDR3 protein is listed once, alongside the most common genes and DNA of its rows. The sample table records 80,000 or so distinct CDR3 sequences; about 10% of these occur just once. The ten largest clones capture 1.2% of the sample. The material sequenced was naive CD8+ T cells from blood. The cell subset or site tag for this specimen amounts to: naive T cells, CD45RA high CD27+. The receptor source for this set is a human donor in good health.

The J gene is TRBJ1-1, the V gene TRBV2; no clear D gene. CDR3 length: 14 amino acids. Between the trimmed V and J ends, which lost 2 bases and 4 bases, there was a span of 11 bases. CDR1 is SNHLY and CDR2 is FYNNEI in the germline V gene. As DNA, the CDR3 is TGTGCCAGCAGTGAAAACAATGCGGGCACTGAAGCTTTCTTT. It codes for CASSENNAGTEAFF.

The chain recombines TRBV2 with TRBJ1-5, with no clear D. The germline V gene encodes CDR1 SNHLY and CDR2 FYNNEI. This CDR3 contains 15 residues. The V and J ends lost 6 bases and 0 bases respectively, with 12 bases between them. CDR3 sequence reads: CASRKSWSSNQPQHF. CDR3 sequence (DNA): TGTGCCAGCAGAAAGTCCTGGTCTAGCAATCAGCCCCAGCATTTT.

This clonotype was picked up a small number of times. The CDR3 is CAIIDDSYNEQFF. As DNA, the CDR3 is TGTGCCATCATCGATGACTCCTACAATGAGCAGTTCTTC. V and J are TRBV10-3 and TRBJ2-1; D gene uncertain. Trimming removed 7 bases at V and 0 bases at J, with 7 bases between. This CDR3 has 13 residues. Germline V gives CDR1 ENHRY, CDR2 SYGVKD.